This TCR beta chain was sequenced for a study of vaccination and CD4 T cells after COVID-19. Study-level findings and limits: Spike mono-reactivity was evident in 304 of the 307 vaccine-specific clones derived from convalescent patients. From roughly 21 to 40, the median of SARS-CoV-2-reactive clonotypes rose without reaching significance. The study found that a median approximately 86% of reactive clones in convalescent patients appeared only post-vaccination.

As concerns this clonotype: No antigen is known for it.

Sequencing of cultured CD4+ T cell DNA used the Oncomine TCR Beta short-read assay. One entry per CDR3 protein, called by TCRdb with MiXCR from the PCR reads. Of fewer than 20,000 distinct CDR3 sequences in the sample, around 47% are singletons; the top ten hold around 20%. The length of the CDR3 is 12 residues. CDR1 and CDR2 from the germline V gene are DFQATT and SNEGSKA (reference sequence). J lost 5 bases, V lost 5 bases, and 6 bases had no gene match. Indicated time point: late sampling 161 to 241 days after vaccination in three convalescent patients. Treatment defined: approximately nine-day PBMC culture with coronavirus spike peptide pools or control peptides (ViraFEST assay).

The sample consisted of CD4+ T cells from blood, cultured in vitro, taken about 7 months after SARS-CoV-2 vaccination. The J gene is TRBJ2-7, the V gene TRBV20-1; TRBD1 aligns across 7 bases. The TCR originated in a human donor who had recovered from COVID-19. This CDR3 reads CSAGKGADEQYF. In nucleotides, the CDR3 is TGCAGTGCTGGGAAGGGGGCCGACGAGCAGTACTTC.